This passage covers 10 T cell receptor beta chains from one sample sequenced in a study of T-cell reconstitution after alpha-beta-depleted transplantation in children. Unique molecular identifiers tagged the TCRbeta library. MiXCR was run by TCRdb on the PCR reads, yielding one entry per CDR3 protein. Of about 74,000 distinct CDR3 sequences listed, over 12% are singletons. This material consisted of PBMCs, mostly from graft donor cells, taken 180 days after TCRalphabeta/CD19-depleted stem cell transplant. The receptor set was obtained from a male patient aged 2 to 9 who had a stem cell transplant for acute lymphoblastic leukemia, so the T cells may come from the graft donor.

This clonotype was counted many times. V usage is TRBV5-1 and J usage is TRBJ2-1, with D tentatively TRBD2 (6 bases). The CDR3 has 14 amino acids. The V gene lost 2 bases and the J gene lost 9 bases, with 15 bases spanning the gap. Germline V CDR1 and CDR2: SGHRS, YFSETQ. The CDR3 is CASSLGGRWSEQFF. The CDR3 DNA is TGCGCCAGCAGCTTAGGAGGGAGGTGGAGTGAGCAGTTCTTC.

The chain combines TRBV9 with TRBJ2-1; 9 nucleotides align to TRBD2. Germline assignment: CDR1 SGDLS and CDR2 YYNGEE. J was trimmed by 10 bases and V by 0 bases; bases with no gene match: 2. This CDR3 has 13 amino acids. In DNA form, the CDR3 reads TGTGCCAGCAGCGTAGAGAGCGGGAGGGAGCAGTTCTTC. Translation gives CASSVESGREQFF.

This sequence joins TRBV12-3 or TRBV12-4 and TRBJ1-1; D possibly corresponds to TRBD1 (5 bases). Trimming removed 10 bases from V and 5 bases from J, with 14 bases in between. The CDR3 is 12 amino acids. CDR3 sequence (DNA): TGTGCCACCAGACGGGGGGGGACTGAAGCTTTCTTT. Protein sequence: CATRRGGTEAFF.

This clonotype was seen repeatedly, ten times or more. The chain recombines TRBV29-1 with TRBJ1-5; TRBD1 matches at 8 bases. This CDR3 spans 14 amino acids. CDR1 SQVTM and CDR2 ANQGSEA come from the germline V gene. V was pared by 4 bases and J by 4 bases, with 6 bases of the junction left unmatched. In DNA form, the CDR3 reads TGCAGCGTTGGTACAGGGGGTATTAATCAGCCCCAGCATTTT. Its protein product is CSVGTGGINQPQHF. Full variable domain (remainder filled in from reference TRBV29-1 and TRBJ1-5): SAVISQKPSRDICQRGTSLTIQCQVDSQVTMMFWYRQQPGQSLTLIATANQGSEATYESGFVIDKFPISRPNLTFSTLTVSNMSPEDSSIYLCSVGTGGINQPQHFGDGTRLSIL.

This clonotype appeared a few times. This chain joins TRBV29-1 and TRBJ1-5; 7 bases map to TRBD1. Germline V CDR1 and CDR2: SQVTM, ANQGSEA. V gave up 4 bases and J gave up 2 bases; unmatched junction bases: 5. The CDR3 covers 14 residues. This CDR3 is CSVGGGQGNQPQHF. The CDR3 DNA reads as TGCAGCGTTGGAGGGGGCCAAGGCAATCAGCCCCAGCATTTT.

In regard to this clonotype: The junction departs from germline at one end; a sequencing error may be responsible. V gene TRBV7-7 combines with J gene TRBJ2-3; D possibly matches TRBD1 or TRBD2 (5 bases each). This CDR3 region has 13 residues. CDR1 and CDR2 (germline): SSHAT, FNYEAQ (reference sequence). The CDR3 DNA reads TGTGCTAGCAGCTTAGAGGGGCCGGGTACGCAGTATTTT. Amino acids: CASSLEGPGTQYF.

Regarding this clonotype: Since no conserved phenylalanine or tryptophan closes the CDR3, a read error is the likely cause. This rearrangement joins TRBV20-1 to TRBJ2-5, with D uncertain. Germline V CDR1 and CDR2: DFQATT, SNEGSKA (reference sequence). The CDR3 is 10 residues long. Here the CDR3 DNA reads TGCAGTGGAAGAGAAGAGATCCAGTACTTG. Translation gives CSGREEIQYL.

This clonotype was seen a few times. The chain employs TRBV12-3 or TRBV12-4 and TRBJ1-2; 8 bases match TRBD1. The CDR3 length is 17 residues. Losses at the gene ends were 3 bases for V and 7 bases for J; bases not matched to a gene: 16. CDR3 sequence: CASSLPSKKQGGSGYTF. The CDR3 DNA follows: TGTGCCAGCAGTTTGCCATCAAAAAAACAGGGGGGAAGTGGCTACACCTTC.

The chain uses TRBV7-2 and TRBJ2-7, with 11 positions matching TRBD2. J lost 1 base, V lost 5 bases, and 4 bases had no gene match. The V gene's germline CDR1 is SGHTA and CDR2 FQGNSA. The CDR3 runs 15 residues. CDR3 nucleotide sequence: TGTGCCAGCAGCCCCGGACTAGCGGGTTCCTACGAGCAGTACTTC. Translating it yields CASSPGLAGSYEQYF.

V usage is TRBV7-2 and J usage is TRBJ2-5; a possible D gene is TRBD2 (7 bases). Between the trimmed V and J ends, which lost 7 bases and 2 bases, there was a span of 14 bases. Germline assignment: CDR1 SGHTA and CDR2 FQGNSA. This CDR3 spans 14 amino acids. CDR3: CASTGGGPQETQYF. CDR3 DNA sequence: TGTGCCAGCACAGGCGGGGGCCCACAAGAGACCCAGTACTTC.